This T cell receptor beta chain was recovered during a study of T cell repertoires in cytomegalovirus infection. As for the study in general: CMV epitopes in the study were HLA-C-restricted (recently identified) and HLA-B-restricted (well studied). The public TCR beta signatures pointed to both CMV infection and matching HLA type.

Trimming took 1 base from V and 0 from J, leaving 12 bases between them. This CDR3 has 16 amino acids. MiXCR, run by TCRdb on the reads, gives a single entry per CDR3 protein. The sample contains some 920,000 distinct CDR3 sequences, around 31% of which appear only once. With regard to this clonotype: Antigen unknown.

This clonotype originated in a human donor in good health (CMV status not recorded). Some clones in this sample may be carry-over from other donors' samples. Sequences were derived from cultured CD8+ T cells from PBMCs, sampled from culture after CMV antigen stimulation. The chain employs TRBV12-3 or TRBV12-4 and TRBJ1-1; the D is unclear. The DNA for the CDR3 is TGTGCCAGCAGTTTAGAGAGGGCTCGCATGAACACTGAAGCTTTCTTT. The encoded protein is CASSLERARMNTEAFF.